This is a list of T cell receptor beta chains from one sample in a study of T cells in Graves' hyperthyroidism and ophthalmopathy. TCRdb reanalysed the multiplex PCR reads using MiXCR and keeps one entry per CDR3 protein. The repertoire includes about 400,000 distinct CDR3 sequences, roughly 25% of them detected once, and roughly 80% sits in the top ten. Sequencing input: blood. These receptors all stem from a man aged 50 to 60 with Graves' hyperthyroidism. Both conserved end residues are part of each CDR3. A D gene is named only where the DNA matches it firmly. A row's size may be missing; if present it is once, few, many or a size class.

d_gene	j_gene	v_gene	abundance	CDR3nt	CDR3aa
-	TRBJ2-7	TRBV28	-	TGTGCCAGCAGTCAACTTACCTACGAGCAGTACTTC	CASSQLTYEQYF
-	TRBJ2-1	TRBV2	-	TGTGCCAGCAGCGATAGGTTTGGTGAGCAGTTCTTC	CASSDRFGEQFF
-	TRBJ1-6	TRBV7-8	-	TGTGCCAGCAGCCCCCACTTGGCAGCTTCACCCCTCCACTTT	CASSPHLAASPLHF
TRBD1	TRBJ1-2	TRBV2	few	TGTGCCAGCAGGGGACAGGGCTTTGGCTACACCTTC	CASRGQGFGYTF
-	TRBJ2-7	TRBV20-1	few	TGCAGTGCTGGGTTTGGAATCGAGCAGTACTTC	CSAGFGIEQYF
-	TRBJ1-1	TRBV20-1	-	TGCAGTGCCCGAAGGGAGGGGACGAACACTGAAGCTTTCTTT	CSARREGTNTEAFF
TRBD2	TRBJ2-3	TRBV12-3/TRBV12-4	-	TGTGCCAGCAGTTCCCCTAGCGGGATACCCACCGATACGCAGTATTTT	CASSSPSGIPTDTQYF
-	TRBJ2-7	TRBV7-2	many	TGTGCCAGCAGCTTAGTCGGGAGAAGCGACGAGCAGTACTTC	CASSLVGRSDEQYF
-	TRBJ2-7	TRBV29-1	few	TGCAGCGTTGGCTCGAGCTCCTACGAGCAGTACTTC	CSVGSSSYEQYF
-	TRBJ2-7	TRBV28	-	TGTGCCAGCAGCTCCTCGGGCAGGTGGTACGAGCAGTACTTC	CASSSSGRWYEQYF
-	TRBJ2-3	TRBV12-3/TRBV12-4	few	TGTGCCAGCAGTTCTGCGACAGATAGCACAGGTACGCAGTATTTT	CASSSATDSTGTQYF
-	TRBJ1-2	TRBV28	few	TGTGCCAGCAGTTTGCTAGGGTCTAACCTCTATGGCTACACCTTC	CASSLLGSNLYGYTF
-	TRBJ2-7	TRBV11-3	few	TGTGCCAGCAGTTCTGACCGGGACACCTCTTTCTACGAGCAGTACTTC	CASSSDRDTSFYEQYF
TRBD2	TRBJ2-3	TRBV7-6	-	TGTGCCAGCAGCTTAGTCGCGGGGGGACTCCTCCTCTCTAAGAGCACAGATACGCAGTATTTT	CASSLVAGGLLLSKSTDTQYF
-	TRBJ2-3	TRBV24-1	few	TGTGCCACCAGTGATCCTTCAGGAACAGATACGCAGTATTTT	CATSDPSGTDTQYF
-	TRBJ2-5	TRBV11-2	many	TGTGCCAGCAGCTTTGAGAGGGCTAATCCTCAAGAGACCCAGTACTTC	CASSFERANPQETQYF
TRBD2	TRBJ2-1	TRBV18	many	TGTGCCAGCTCGGATAGACTAGCGGGAGGGACCTACAATGAGCAGTTCTTC	CASSDRLAGGTYNEQFF
-	TRBJ2-7	TRBV2	many	TGTGCCAGCAGGGCGGGACCTTCCTACGAGCAGTACTTC	CASRAGPSYEQYF
-	TRBJ2-7	TRBV6-5	few	TGTGCCAGCAGTTACCCCACAGGGTTCGGCGAGCAGTACTTC	CASSYPTGFGEQYF
-	TRBJ2-2	TRBV5-1	-	TGCGCCAGCAGAACCTTTACCGGGGAGCTGTTTTTT	CASRTFTGELFF
-	TRBJ2-3	TRBV7-9	-	TGTGCCAGCAGCGTAGAACTAGGGGTTGATACGCAGTATTTT	CASSVELGVDTQYF
-	TRBJ1-6	TRBV28	-	TGTGCCAGCAGTACAGGACAGACGATCAATTCACCCCTCCACTTT	CASSTGQTINSPLHF
TRBD2	TRBJ2-3	TRBV10-2	few	TGCGCCAGCAGTCCCGGACTAGCGGGAGGTCAAGATACGCAGTATTTT	CASSPGLAGGQDTQYF
TRBD2	TRBJ2-7	TRBV28	few	TGTGCCAGCGGGGAGGGGCGGTACGAGCAGTACTTC	CASGEGRYEQYF
TRBD1	TRBJ2-1	TRBV28	-	TGTGCCAGCAGTTTCTCTCGCGAAGGGACAGATCTTAGCTCCTACAATGAGCAGTTCTTC	CASSFSREGTDLSSYNEQFF
-	TRBJ1-1	TRBV6-5	few	TGTGCCAGCAGTTACGGCTCGAACACTGAAGCTTTCTTT	CASSYGSNTEAFF
-	TRBJ2-1	TRBV3-1	medium-sized	TGTGCCAGCAGCCAAGAACCGGGAGCCTCCTACAATGAGCAGTTCTTC	CASSQEPGASYNEQFF
TRBD1	TRBJ2-7	TRBV11-2	-	TGTGCCAGCAGCCAGGACAGGCCTTACGAGCAGTACTTC	CASSQDRPYEQYF
-	TRBJ1-1	TRBV12-3/TRBV12-4	few	TGTGCCAGCACGGGGACCAGGGGCACTGAAGCTTTCTTT	CASTGTRGTEAFF
-	TRBJ2-3	TRBV11-2	many	TGTGCCAGCAGCTTAGCTTGGGCCTCCACAGATACGCAGTATTTT	CASSLAWASTDTQYF
-	TRBJ1-1	TRBV18	many	TGTGCCAGCCTTAAAACACAGGGAGCGGACACTGAAGCTTTCTTT	CASLKTQGADTEAFF
TRBD2	TRBJ2-5	TRBV2	-	TGTGCCAGCAGTGTTGCTAGCGGGGGACAAGAGACCCAGTACTTC	CASSVASGGQETQYF
-	TRBJ1-1	TRBV9	-	TGTGCCAGCAGCGTATTAGGGGAGCCCACTGAAGCTTTCTTT	CASSVLGEPTEAFF
TRBD1	TRBJ1-2	TRBV6-5	-	TGTGCCAGCAGTTACTCTTTACAGGGGACAGTTGGCTACACCTTC	CASSYSLQGTVGYTF
-	TRBJ2-1	TRBV3-1	-	TGTGCCAGCAGCTTGCCCCCAAGGCTAAATGAGCAGTTCTTC	CASSLPPRLNEQFF